This T cell receptor beta chain was documented in a study of monozygotic twins with inflammatory bowel disease. The CDR3 is made up of 15 amino acids. TCRdb processed the 5' RACE reads again and assigns one entry to each CDR3 protein, with no DNA. This table holds about 210,000 distinct CDR3 sequences. The TCR was taken from a human donor with ulcerative colitis or Crohn's disease, or a healthy co-twin of an affected twin (not recorded which). The chain joins TRBV12-3 or TRBV12-4 to TRBJ1-5; without DNA, the TCRdb call of TRBD1 cannot be checked. Sequenced material: blood. CDR3 residues: CASSFLGQGHQPQHF.